These T cell receptor beta chains were read from a single sample in a study of blood T cell repertoires in COVID-19. The data were produced by immunoSEQ multiplex PCR, yet TCRdb's version contains in-frame clones alone and is incomplete. The table records roughly 78,000 clones, 75% to 90% of them present only once. The sequenced sample was peripheral blood. These receptors all stem from a woman aged 80 or over with acute or convalescent COVID-19. CDR3s leave out the opening cysteine and the closing phenylalanine or tryptophan. The order of the fields is V gene, CDR3 protein.

>TRBV4-2
ASSQPLASSGSGYEQY
>TRBV5-1
ASSLARQLGDGYT
>TRBV28
ASSPPGQIYEQY
>TRBV6-5
ASSSTVYQPQH
>TRBV29-1
SVDPKDRWAYGYT
>TRBV27
ASSSLLTLSNYGYT
>TRBV19
ASRDGTSGSRYNEQF
>TRBV19
ASSIQPGQPFPMNTEAF
>TRBV3-1/TRBV3-2
ASSLAGGLNTGELF
>TRBV5-5
ASSFGAGAGGYT
>TRBV7-2
ASSSPKGQGNTEAF
>TRBV19
ASSIWGGPSSGANVLT
>TRBV6-2/TRBV6-3
ASSYGRQETQY
>TRBV14
ASSNQGYYGYT